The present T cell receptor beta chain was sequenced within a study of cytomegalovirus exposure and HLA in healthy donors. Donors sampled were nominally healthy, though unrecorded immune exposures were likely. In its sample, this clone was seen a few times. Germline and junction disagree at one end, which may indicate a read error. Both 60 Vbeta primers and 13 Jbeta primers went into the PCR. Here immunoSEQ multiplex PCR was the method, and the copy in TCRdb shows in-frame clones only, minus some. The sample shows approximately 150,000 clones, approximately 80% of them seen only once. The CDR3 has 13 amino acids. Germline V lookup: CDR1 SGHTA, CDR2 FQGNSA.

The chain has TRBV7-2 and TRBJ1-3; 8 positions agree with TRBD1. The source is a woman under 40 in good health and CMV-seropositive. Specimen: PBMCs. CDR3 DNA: TGTGCCAGCAGCTTACTGGGACAGGCCCCCGACGGTTTT. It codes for CASSLLGQAPDGF. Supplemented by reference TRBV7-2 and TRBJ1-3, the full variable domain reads GAGVSQSPSNKVTEKGKDVELRCDPISGHTALYWYRQSLGQGLEFLIYFQGNSAPDKSGLPSDRFSAERTGGSVSTLTIQRTQQEDSAVYLCASSLLGQAPDGFGEGSWLTVV.